The 8 T cell receptor beta chains presented below share a single source sample, sequenced in a study of cytomegalovirus exposure and HLA in healthy donors. PCR used 60 Vbeta primers and 13 Jbeta primers. Some clones are missing from TCRdb's copy, which holds only in-frame ones; the method was immunoSEQ multiplex PCR. The sample includes roughly 100,000 clones, around 74% of them seen just once. Sequencing used PBMCs. The receptors come from a man aged 35-49 years in good health and CMV-seronegative.

This clone was picked up a small number of times. The chain combines TRBV28 with TRBJ2-7, with 8 bases matching TRBD1. V gave up 6 bases and J gave up 0 bases; unmatched junction bases: 1. The CDR3 covers 13 residues. CDR1 and CDR2 (germline): MDHEN, SYDVKM. The CDR3 region is CASRTGGSYEQYF. CDR3 DNA sequence: TGTGCCAGCAGAACAGGGGGCTCCTACGAGCAGTACTTC.

This clone was seen more than once but under ten times. V is TRBV6-1 and J is TRBJ1-6, with a possible D match to TRBD1 (6 bases). V gave up 4 bases and J gave up 9 bases, with 13 bases separating them. Germline V gives CDR1 MNHNS, CDR2 SASEGT. This CDR3 has 14 residues. CDR3 DNA sequence: TGTGCCAGCAGTGTTCAGGGGTTGAGTTCACCCCTCCACTTT. It encodes CASSVQGLSSPLHF.

The chain combines TRBV5-6 with TRBJ2-7; perhaps TRBD1 as D (6 bases). The CDR3 totals 12 residues. Germline V lookup: CDR1 SGHDT, CDR2 YYEEEE. Trimming shortened V by 4 bases and J by 6 bases, and 11 bases separated the two germline ends. CDR3 nucleotide sequence: TGTGCCAGCAGCCCGCGAGGGGGCGAGCAGTACTTC. Residues: CASSPRGGEQYF.

This rearrangement joins TRBV27 to TRBJ2-7, with TRBD2 as a possible D gene (7 bases). CDR3 length equals 14 residues. Per the germline V gene, CDR1 is MNHEY and CDR2 is SMNVEV (reference sequence). With 3 bases removed from V and 4 bases from J, the gap between germline ends came to 13 bases. Written as DNA, the CDR3 is TGTGCCAGCAGTTTTGGGGGGGGCCGATACGAGCAGTACTTC. This sequence encodes CASSFGGGRYEQYF.

The table lists this clone with many counts. This chain joins TRBV6-5 and TRBJ1-6, with a weak D call TRBD1 (5 bases). Trimming removed 6 bases at V and 2 bases at J, with 11 bases between. CDR3 length: 15 residues. Germline V gene sequence: CDR1 MNHEY, CDR2 SVGAGI. The CDR3 is CASRMGGTYNSPLHF. The CDR3 coding sequence is TGTGCCAGCAGGATGGGGGGGACCTATAATTCACCCCTCCACTTT.

The V and J genes are TRBV2 and TRBJ2-7; 8 nucleotides align to TRBD2. Germline CDR1 is SNHLY and CDR2 is FYNNEI. The V and J ends lost 9 bases and 4 bases, in that order; junction bases with no gene match: 8. This CDR3 spans 13 amino acids. The CDR3 loop reads CASRSGGLYEQYF. The CDR3 bases are TGTGCCAGTCGGAGCGGGGGCCTTTACGAGCAGTACTTC. Full variable domain (rest looked up from reference TRBV2 and TRBJ2-7): EPEVTQTPSHQVTQMGQEVILRCVPISNHLYFYWYRQILGQKVEFLVSFYNNEISEKSEIFDDQFSVERPDGSNFTLKIRSTKLEDSAMYFCASRSGGLYEQYFGPGTRLTVT.

The genes are TRBV28 and TRBJ1-5; no firm D call. The CDR3 length is 13 residues. CDR1 is MDHEN, CDR2 SYDVKM, per germline. The V end lost 5 bases, the J end lost 6 bases, and 11 bases lay between the germline ends. CDR3 amino acids: CASSARGGQPQHF. As DNA, the CDR3 is TGTGCCAGCAGTGCTCGCGGTGGTCAGCCCCAGCATTTT.

This clone showed up just a few times. The chain joins TRBV18 to TRBJ2-3; a weak D match, TRBD2 (5 bases). Germline V lookup: CDR1 KGHSH, CDR2 LQKENI. The germline V and J ends were trimmed by 0 bases and 8 bases, with 9 bases remaining between them. The CDR3 extends over 13 amino acids. CDR3 sequence (DNA): TGTGCCAGCTCACCACCGGCGGGTCCTACGCAGTATTTT. It yields the protein CASSPPAGPTQYF. Looking up the rest from reference TRBV18 and TRBJ2-3 gives the full variable domain: NAGVMQNPRHLVRRRGQEARLRCSPMKGHSHVYWYRQLPEEGLKFMVYLQKENIIDESGMPKERFSAEFPKEGPSILRIQQVVRGDSAAYFCASSPPAGPTQYFGPGTRLTVL.